These 11 T cell receptor beta chains came from one sample sequenced in a study of neurological immune-mediated disorders. TCRdb used MiXCR to reprocess the 5' RACE reads, holding one entry per CDR3 protein. The sample gives over 60,000 distinct CDR3 sequences, around 5.5% of which show up once; roughly 2.8% is in the top ten. The specimen was PBMCs. These receptors were taken from a woman younger than 45 with multiple sclerosis.

This clonotype has at least ten counts. The rearrangement joins TRBV28 to TRBJ2-6, with a weak D call TRBD1 (6 bases). Germline CDR1 and CDR2: MDHEN and SYDVKM. The CDR3 consists of 14 residues. The V gene lost 9 bases and the J gene lost 0 bases, with 9 bases spanning the gap. The CDR3 DNA is TGTGCCAGTCAGGGGTTCTCTGGGGCCAACGTCCTGACTTTC. Translated, it gives CASQGFSGANVLTF.

This clonotype was seen at least ten times. The gene calls are TRBV9 and TRBJ1-2; TRBD1 matches at 8 bases. V lost 0 bases, J lost 8 bases, and 6 bases stayed unmatched. The CDR3 runs 14 residues. From germline, CDR1 is SGDLS and CDR2 YYNGEE. Written as DNA, the CDR3 is TGTGCCAGCAGCGTAGGTTTGGACAGGGAAGGCTACACCTTC. The encoded protein is CASSVGLDREGYTF.

The V call is TRBV20-1, the J call TRBJ2-7; D is unclear. The length of the CDR3 is 13 residues. The V and J ends lost 6 bases and 1 base respectively, with 13 bases between them. The V gene's germline CDR1 is DFQATT and CDR2 SNEGSKA (reference sequence). The CDR3 sequence is CSAPNPKSYEQYF. In nucleotides, the CDR3 is TGCAGTGCCCCCAACCCGAAGTCCTACGAGCAGTACTTC.

V and J are TRBV12-3 or TRBV12-4 and TRBJ2-5; TRBD2 might be the D (5 bases). The CDR3 consists of 13 residues. The V end was cut by 3 bases, the J end by 3 bases, with 8 bases between. The CDR3 sequence: CASSFGREETQYF. CDR3 in DNA: TGTGCCAGCAGTTTCGGGCGGGAAGAGACCCAGTACTTC.

This clonotype has a count of ten or more. The chain combines TRBV6-6 with TRBJ1-1, with D hard to call. The V and J ends lost 7 bases and 5 bases respectively, with 17 bases between them. In germline, CDR1 is MNHNY, CDR2 SVGAGI (reference sequence). This CDR3 spans 14 amino acids. CDR3 bases: TGTGCCAGCACCCAATATCCCCAGAGAACTGAAGCTTTCTTT. As protein: CASTQYPQRTEAFF.

For this clonotype: This clone may be a read error of a much larger clone one base away. This chain uses TRBV5-6 with TRBJ2-7, with 7 bases fitting TRBD1. Germline V gene data show CDR1 as SGHDT and CDR2 as YYEEEE. V shed 4 bases, J shed 1 base, and the junction held 11 bases outside the gene matches. This CDR3 has 16 amino acids. In DNA, the CDR3 is TGTGCCAGCAGCAGCCAAGGACAGGAAACTTCCTACGAGCAGTACTTC. Protein product: CASSSQGQETSYEQYF.

In this sample, this clonotype turned up many times. The chain uses TRBV5-1 and TRBJ1-1; 9 bases agree with TRBD1. CDR1 and CDR2 from the germline V gene are SGHRS and YFSETQ. The CDR3 consists of 14 residues. V shed 4 bases and J 5 bases; nucleotides not matched to a gene: 6. CDR3 residues: CASSVGTGYTEAFF. The DNA for the CDR3 is TGCGCCAGCAGCGTCGGGACAGGGTATACTGAAGCTTTCTTT.

At least ten counts were recorded for this clonotype. V gene TRBV5-6 combines with J gene TRBJ1-2; D is unresolved. Germline loops: CDR1 SGHDT, CDR2 YYEEEE. The CDR3 totals 13 residues. Trimming stripped 1 base from V and 4 bases from J, with 8 bases between. Written as DNA, the CDR3 is TGTGCCAGCAGCTTGCAACAGCCCTATGGCTACACCTTC. Amino acids: CASSLQQPYGYTF.

This clonotype has a count of ten or more. The rearrangement joins TRBV15 to TRBJ2-1; possibly TRBD1 or TRBD2 for D (7 bases each). Per germline, CDR1 LNHNV and CDR2 YYDKDF (reference sequence). CDR3 size: 15 residues. The V end lost 5 bases, the J end lost 9 bases, and 20 bases lay between the germline ends. The CDR3 region is CATSPEGAAGVEQFF. DNA of the CDR3: TGTGCCACCAGCCCAGAGGGGGCCGCGGGGGTTGAGCAGTTCTTC.

This clonotype was seen only a few times. The chain recombines TRBV20-1 with TRBJ1-2; a weak D match, TRBD1 (5 bases). This CDR3 has 16 amino acids. Between the trimmed V and J ends, which lost 3 bases and 6 bases, there was a span of 23 bases. CDR1 is DFQATT and CDR2 is SNEGSKA in the germline V gene (reference sequence). CDR3 sequence reads: CSASPWKSGPGNGYTF. The CDR3 DNA sequence: TGCAGTGCTAGTCCCTGGAAGTCAGGGCCGGGCAATGGCTACACCTTC.

In regard to this clonotype: Mismatch with germline at one junction end may stem from a read error. This rearrangement joins TRBV10-3 to TRBJ1-5; D gene ambiguous. The germline V gene has CDR1 ENHRY and CDR2 SYGVKD. This CDR3 is 13 amino acids long. The CDR3 protein is CAISERVDQPQNF. The CDR3 DNA follows: TGTGCCATCAGTGAGAGGGTGGATCAGCCCCAGAATTTT.